This T cell receptor beta chain emerged from a study of CD8 T cells in Susac syndrome. The CDR3 runs 15 residues. CDR1 SEHNR and CDR2 FQNEAQ come from the germline V gene (reference sequence). The ends lost 3 bases at V and 4 bases at J; junction bases unmatched: 8. Overall study results and limits: Clonal expansion of CD8+ cells in Susac peaked in TEMRA cells (and in active patients).

A word on this clonotype: As yet, its antigen is unknown.

Reverse transcription of roughly 0.5 to 1 ug RNA was performed with random hexamers. Amplification of TCR beta CDR3 across 54 Vbeta and 13 Jbeta was performed with immunoSEQ multiplex PCR. One entry per CDR3 protein, called by TCRdb with MiXCR from the immunoSEQ multiplex PCR reads. The sample includes around 90,000 distinct CDR3 sequences, 95% to 97% of them seen just once. The receptor comes from a human donor with Susac syndrome. The rearrangement links TRBV7-9 to TRBJ1-2; 7 bases agree with TRBD1. The sequenced sample was CD8+ T cells from PBMCs. CDR3 amino acids: CASSFRDRASYGYTF. DNA for the CDR3: TGTGCCAGCAGCTTTCGAGACAGGGCAAGCTATGGCTACACCTTC. The entire variable domain, with the rest obtained from reference TRBV7-9 and TRBJ1-2, is as follows: DTGVSQNPRHKITKRGQNVTFRCDPISEHNRLYWYRQTLGQGPEFLTYFQNEAQLEKSRLLSDRFSAERPKGSFSTLEIQRTEQGDSAMYLCASSFRDRASYGYTFGSGTRLTVV.